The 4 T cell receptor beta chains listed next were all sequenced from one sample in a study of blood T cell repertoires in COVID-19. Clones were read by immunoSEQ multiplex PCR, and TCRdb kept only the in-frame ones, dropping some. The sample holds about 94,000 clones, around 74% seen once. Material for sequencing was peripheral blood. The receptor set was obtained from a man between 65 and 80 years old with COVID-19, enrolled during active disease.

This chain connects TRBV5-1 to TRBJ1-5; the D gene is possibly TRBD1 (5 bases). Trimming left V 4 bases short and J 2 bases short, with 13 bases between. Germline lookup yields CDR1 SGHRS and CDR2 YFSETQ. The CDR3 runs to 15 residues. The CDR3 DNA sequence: TGCGCCAGCAGCCCTGGGGGAGGGGGCAATCAGCCCCAGCATTTT. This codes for CASSPGGGGNQPQHF.

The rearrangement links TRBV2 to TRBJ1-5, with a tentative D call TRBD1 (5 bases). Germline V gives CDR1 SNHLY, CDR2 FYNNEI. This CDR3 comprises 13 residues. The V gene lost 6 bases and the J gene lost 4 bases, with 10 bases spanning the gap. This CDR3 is CASRQEANQPQHF. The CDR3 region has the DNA TGTGCCAGCAGACAGGAAGCTAATCAGCCCCAGCATTTT.

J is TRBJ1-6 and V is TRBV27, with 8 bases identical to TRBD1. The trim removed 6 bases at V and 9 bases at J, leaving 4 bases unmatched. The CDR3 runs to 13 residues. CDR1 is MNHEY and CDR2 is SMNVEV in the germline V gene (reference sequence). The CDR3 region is CASRTGVSSPLHF. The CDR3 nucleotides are TGTGCCAGCAGGACAGGGGTTAGTTCACCCCTCCACTTT.

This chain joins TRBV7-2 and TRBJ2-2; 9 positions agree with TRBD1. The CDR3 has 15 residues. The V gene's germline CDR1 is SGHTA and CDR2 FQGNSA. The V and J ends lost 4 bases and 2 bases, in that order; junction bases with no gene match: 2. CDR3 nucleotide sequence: TGTGCCAGCAGCTCGGGACAGGGAAACACCGGGGAGCTGTTTTTT. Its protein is CASSSGQGNTGELFF.